Listed here are 12 T cell receptor beta chains from one sample, sequenced in a study of T cell changes during pregnancy in multiple sclerosis. The method was immunoSEQ multiplex PCR; TCRdb's version includes in-frame clones alone and lacks a portion of them. The data hold about 1,200 clones, with 75% to 85% observed a single time. Sequenced sample: CD4+ T cells from PBMCs (not recorded whether the cells were cultured). Receptors originate from a female patient with multiple sclerosis, enrolled in a pregnancy study. Some clones in this sample may be carry-over from other donors' samples.

This clone has more than one count but fewer than ten. J is TRBJ1-5 and V is TRBV21-1; the D call TRBD1 from the table was never checked on the DNA. TRBV21-1 constitutes a pseudogene. The CDR3 extends over 13 amino acids. CDR3: CASTSQGNQPQHF. CDR3 bases: TGTGCCAGCACCAGCCAGGGCAATCAGCCCCAGCATTTT.

The chain combines TRBV5-4 with TRBJ2-7, with TRBD1 identical over 7 bases. The J segment lost 5 bases and the V segment lost 4 bases, leaving 12 bases of the junction unmatched. The length of the CDR3 is 15 residues. CDR1 SGHNT and CDR2 YYREEE come from the germline V gene (reference sequence). The CDR3 bases are TGTGCCAGCAGCCAAAGACAGGGTTCAGCGAACGAGCAGTACTTC. Residues: CASSQRQGSANEQYF.

The gene calls are TRBV6-1 and TRBJ1-1; tentatively, D is TRBD1 (6 bases). Germline V gives CDR1 MNHNS, CDR2 SASEGT. This CDR3 region has 14 residues. Trimming removed 5 bases at V and 4 bases at J, with 14 bases between. This CDR3 is CASSPMTGATEAFF. The CDR3 DNA is TGTGCCAGCAGTCCAATGACAGGAGCCACTGAAGCTTTCTTT.

The V gene is TRBV7-9, the J gene TRBJ1-2, with D possibly TRBD1 on 6 matching bases. The CDR3 is made up of 14 amino acids. The germline V gene encodes CDR1 SEHNR and CDR2 FQNEAQ (reference sequence). V was pared by 1 base and J by 6 bases, with 12 bases between. CDR3 sequence: CASSLGRGSDGYTF. The CDR3 DNA reads as TGTGCCAGCAGCTTAGGCAGGGGAAGTGATGGCTACACCTTC.

The chain recombines TRBV5-1 with TRBJ2-6; TRBD1 matches at 9 bases. The CDR3 extends over 17 amino acids. The germline V gene encodes CDR1 SGHRS and CDR2 YFSETQ. Trimming took 4 bases from V and 2 from J; bases not matched to a gene: 7. The CDR3 loop is CASSADRGGPGANVLTF. CDR3 bases: TGCGCCAGCAGCGCGGACAGGGGTGGACCTGGGGCCAACGTCCTGACTTTC.

This chain joins TRBV10-3 and TRBJ2-5; 13 nucleotides agree with TRBD2. CDR3 length: 16 residues. Germline trimming cut 6 bases from V and 4 bases from J; bases unmatched to any gene: 8. Germline values: CDR1 ENHRY, CDR2 SYGVKD. The CDR3 sequence is CAIRGTSGVEGETQYF. CDR3 sequence (DNA): TGTGCCATCAGGGGGACTAGCGGGGTGGAGGGAGAGACCCAGTACTTC.

The chain uses TRBV25-1 and TRBJ2-5; D remains unclear. This CDR3 spans 11 amino acids. Trimming took 2 bases from V and 10 from J, leaving 8 bases between them. Germline values: CDR1 MGHDK, CDR2 SYGVNS. The CDR3 loop is CASSERRDQYF. CDR3 nucleotides: TGTGCCAGCAGTGAAAGAAGAGACCAGTACTTC.

This sequence joins TRBV6-1 and TRBJ1-2; no definite D call. Germline CDR1 and CDR2: MNHNS and SASEGT. Trimming pared 6 bases from V and 7 bases from J, leaving 21 bases between. This CDR3 has 15 residues. The CDR3 spells CASSPPSQPLTGYTF. For the CDR3, the DNA is TGTGCCAGCAGCCCACCATCGCAGCCCTTAACTGGCTACACCTTC.

The chain couples TRBV4-2 to TRBJ1-4; no clear D. The germline V and J ends were trimmed by 3 bases and 5 bases, with 19 bases remaining between them. The CDR3 spans 17 residues. Germline V gene sequence: CDR1 LGHNA, CDR2 YNFKEQ. The CDR3 DNA follows: TGTGCCAGCAGCCACTCTAAGAGGGCACGAGAGAATGAAAAACTGTTTTTT. Translated, it gives CASSHSKRARENEKLFF.

J is TRBJ1-2 and V is TRBV6-1; D perhaps matches TRBD1 (5 bases). CDR1 is MNHNS and CDR2 is SASEGT in the germline V gene. The CDR3 length is 15 residues. The ends were cut back, 4 bases at V and 0 bases at J, with 12 bases in the middle. The CDR3 loop is CASSVGAGTNYGYTF. The CDR3 DNA reads TGTGCCAGCAGTGTAGGAGCAGGGACTAACTATGGCTACACCTTC.

The CDR3 DNA reads TGTGCCATCAGTGAGGGGAACACTGAAGCTTTCTTT. This translates into CAISEGNTEAFF. The chain recombines TRBV10-3 with TRBJ1-1, with unresolved D. V was pared by 2 bases and J by 1 base, with 2 bases between. Germline-derived CDR1 and CDR2 are ENHRY and SYGVKD. CDR3 length: 12 amino acids.

The chain carries TRBV19 and TRBJ2-7; no definite D call. The CDR3 loop spans 13 amino acids. The germline V gene has CDR1 LNHDA and CDR2 SQIVND (reference sequence). Trimming removed 1 base at V and 0 bases at J, with 4 bases between. CDR3 loop: CASSIASSYEQYF. CDR3 nucleotide sequence: TGTGCCAGTAGTATAGCTAGCTCCTACGAGCAGTACTTC. Complete variable domain (other parts from reference TRBV19 and TRBJ2-7): DGGITQSPKYLFRKEGQNVTLSCEQNLNHDAMYWYRQDPGQGLRLIYYSQIVNDFQKGDIAEGYSVSREKKESFPLTVTSAQKNPTAFYLCASSIASSYEQYFGPGTRLTVT.